This T cell receptor beta chain derives from a study of identical twins. Study-level findings and limits: Zero-insertion findings could be partly confounded by invariant cells (MAIT and iNKT cells). Reduced insertions were recorded for abundant cord blood beta clonotypes, with no such pattern in memory repertoires.

As to this clonotype: Antigen specificity is unknown.

The germline V gene encodes CDR1 SGHVS and CDR2 FQNEAQ. The CDR3 is 13 amino acids. Trimming stripped 5 bases from V and 4 bases from J, with 11 bases between. TCRdb redid the calling of the 5' RACE reads with MiXCR, one entry per CDR3 protein. This table has around 250,000 distinct CDR3 sequences, over 5% appearing once. These sequences were also reported in another study, on T cells expressing NK-cell markers. From that study: Evidence did not settle whether expanded NKG2C+ T cell clones targeted HCMV.

The V call is TRBV7-8, the J call TRBJ2-5; a possible D gene is TRBD1 (6 bases). This sequence originates from a woman under 30 in good health. Sequencing was performed on CD8+ T cells sorted from blood. CDR3 in DNA: TGTGCCAGCAGCCAGGGGCTCCTAGAGACCCAGTACTTC. Translated: CASSQGLLETQYF.